This T cell receptor beta chain emerged from a study of blood T cell repertoires in COVID-19. Germline-derived CDR1 and CDR2 are SNHLY and FYNNEI. The CDR3 is 13 amino acids. Deletions cut 6 bases from V and 3 bases from J, with 11 bases between. Cohorts were determined from participant-reported clinical history. Generated by immunoSEQ multiplex PCR, the TCRdb table keeps only in-frame clones and is missing some. Here the sample spans under 300,000 clones, approximately 92% being singletons. This clonotype was sampled from a woman between 18 and 29 years old who had recovered from COVID-19. The chain uses TRBV2 and TRBJ1-2, with D possibly TRBD1 on 6 matching bases. The specimen was PBMCs or T cells enriched from blood (not recorded which). The CDR3 is CASSLQGYYGYTF. In DNA, the CDR3 is TGTGCCAGCAGCCTACAGGGTTACTATGGCTACACCTTC. Combining the CDR3 with reference TRBV2 and TRBJ1-2 gives the whole variable domain EPEVTQTPSHQVTQMGQEVILRCVPISNHLYFYWYRQILGQKVEFLVSFYNNEISEKSEIFDDQFSVERPDGSNFTLKIRSTKLEDSAMYFCASSLQGYYGYTFGSGTRLTVV.